The T cell receptor beta chain described here comes from a study of T cells in Graves' hyperthyroidism and ophthalmopathy. Whole-study findings and limits: Blood samples included most of the expanded thyroid clonotypes exceeding 0.001.

The V segment lost 4 bases and the J segment 2 bases; nucleotides outside the gene matches: 5. CDR1 SQVTM and CDR2 ANQGSEA come from the germline V gene. The CDR3 extends over 14 amino acids. As for this clonotype: Its antigen is unidentified.

Researchers amplified the TCR beta CDR3 regions from RNA transcripts. Primed by the HTBI set, a first-round RT-PCR was run on the TCR CDR3. From the multiplex PCR reads, TCRdb called clonotypes with MiXCR, one entry per CDR3 protein. This sample has roughly 500,000 distinct CDR3 sequences; roughly a quarter occur once, and the top ten carry around 11%. What was sequenced was blood. The chain combines TRBV29-1 with TRBJ1-2, with 9 bases lining up with TRBD1. The receptor's source is a young woman with Graves' ophthalmopathy. CDR3 nucleotides: TGCAGCGTTGGACAGGGGGACTACAACTATGGCTACACCTTC. Translating gives CSVGQGDYNYGYTF.